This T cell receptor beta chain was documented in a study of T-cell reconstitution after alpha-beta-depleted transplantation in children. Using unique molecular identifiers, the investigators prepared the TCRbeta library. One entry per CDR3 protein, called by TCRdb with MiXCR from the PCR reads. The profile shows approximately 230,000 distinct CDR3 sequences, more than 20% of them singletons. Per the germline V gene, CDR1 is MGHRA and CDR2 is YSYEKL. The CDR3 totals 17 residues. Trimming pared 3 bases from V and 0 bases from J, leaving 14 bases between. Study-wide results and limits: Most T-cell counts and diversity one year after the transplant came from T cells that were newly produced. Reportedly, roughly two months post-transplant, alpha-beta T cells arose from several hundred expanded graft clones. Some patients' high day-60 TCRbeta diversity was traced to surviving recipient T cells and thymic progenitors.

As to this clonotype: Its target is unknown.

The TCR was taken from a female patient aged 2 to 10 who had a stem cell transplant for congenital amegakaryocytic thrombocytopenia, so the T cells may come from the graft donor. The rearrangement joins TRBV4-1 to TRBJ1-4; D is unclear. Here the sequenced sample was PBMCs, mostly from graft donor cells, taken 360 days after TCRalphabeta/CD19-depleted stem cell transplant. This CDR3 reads CASSHGLAGATNEKLFF. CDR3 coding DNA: TGCGCCAGCAGCCATGGTCTTGCGGGCGCAACTAATGAAAAACTGTTTTTT.